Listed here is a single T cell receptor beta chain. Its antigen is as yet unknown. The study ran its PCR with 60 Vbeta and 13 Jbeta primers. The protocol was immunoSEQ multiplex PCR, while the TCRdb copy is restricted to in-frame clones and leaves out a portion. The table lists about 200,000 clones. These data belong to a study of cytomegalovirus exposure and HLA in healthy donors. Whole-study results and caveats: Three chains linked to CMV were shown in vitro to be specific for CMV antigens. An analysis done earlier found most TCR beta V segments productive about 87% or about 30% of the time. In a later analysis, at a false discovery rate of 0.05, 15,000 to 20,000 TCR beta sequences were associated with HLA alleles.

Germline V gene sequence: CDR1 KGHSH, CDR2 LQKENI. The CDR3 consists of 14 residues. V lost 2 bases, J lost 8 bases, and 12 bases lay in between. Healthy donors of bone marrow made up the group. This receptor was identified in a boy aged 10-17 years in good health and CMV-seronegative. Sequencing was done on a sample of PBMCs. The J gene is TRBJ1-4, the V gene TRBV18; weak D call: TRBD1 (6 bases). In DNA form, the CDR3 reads TGTGCCAGCTCACCAGGCAGGGGCCAAGAAAAACTGTTTTTT. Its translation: CASSPGRGQEKLFF.